The rows below give T cell receptor beta chains drawn from one sample of a study of low-dose radiotherapy and immunotherapy resistance in tumors. TCRdb itself ran the reads through MiXCR, one entry per CDR3 protein. Altogether over 70,000 distinct CDR3 sequences are present, around a third being singletons, with the ten largest covering approximately 12%. The starting material was PBMCs, obtained before treatment. The source is a female donor with ovarian cancer. Each CDR3 is given with its conserved first and last residue. Each record gives: J gene, V gene, clone size, CDR3 protein. Size is stated for part of the rows, as once, few or many counts, or as a class when the clone is expanded.

TRBJ1-1	TRBV5-6	many	CASSLGTGAGTEAFF
TRBJ2-5	TRBV19	many	CASSPGLAGPETQYF
TRBJ2-5	TRBV28	many	CASSPLGPETQYF
TRBJ2-4	TRBV11-2	many	CASSLEGHRSSAKNIQYF
TRBJ2-3	TRBV7-2	many	CASSFSRGGRGTQYF
TRBJ2-3	TRBV2	few	CASSEARTTYTDTQYF
TRBJ2-1	TRBV4-1	many	CASSQEGTYNEQFF
TRBJ2-5	TRBV6-6	many	CASSRGSGGETQYF
TRBJ2-7	TRBV7-2	NA	CASSLGSGGAVYEQYF
TRBJ2-6	TRBV19	once	CASIRRGRLSGANVLTF
TRBJ1-2	TRBV9	NA	CASSVDSAYGYTF
TRBJ2-7	TRBV6-1	many	CASKAGGYEQYF
TRBJ1-1	TRBV28	once	CASIKPTVNTEAFF
TRBJ1-2	TRBV11-2	many	CASSFGGQGFYGYTF
TRBJ2-1	TRBV5-4	NA	CASTREASYNEQFF
TRBJ2-2	TRBV7-9	many	CASSPKGAGTGELFF
TRBJ2-1	TRBV11-2	many	CASSLVSGTYNEQFF
TRBJ2-2	TRBV18	many	CASSLVGVTGELFF
TRBJ2-1	TRBV6-2/TRBV6-3	many	CASSLRGTSGRSSYNEQFF
TRBJ2-3	TRBV6-1	many	CASSEPPAGSGGTQYF
TRBJ2-1	TRBV5-1	many	CASSLLFGTKPYNEQFF
TRBJ2-4	TRBV29-1	few	CSVVAAIQYF
TRBJ2-1	TRBV5-6	many	CASSLSGDVEQFF
TRBJ2-1	TRBV7-8	NA	CASSIRQVGFDEQFF
TRBJ1-3	TRBV9	many	CASSVVGGEFGRSGNTIYF
TRBJ2-3	TRBV7-6	NA	CASRHRAPAVADTQYF
TRBJ2-2	TRBV29-1	many	CSVDRVGLGGELFF
TRBJ2-5	TRBV5-5	NA	CASSSGRPGTGDQETQYF
TRBJ2-3	TRBV5-1	NA	CASSLNAQGLTDTQYF
TRBJ2-2	TRBV5-1	many	CASSGEQGTTGELFF
TRBJ2-3	TRBV19	many	CASSKNQGQGAGDTQYF
TRBJ2-7	TRBV4-2	many	CASSPAHDRGRVRPYEQYF
TRBJ2-1	TRBV28	many	CASRTGGQGIDEQFF
TRBJ2-2	TRBV6-5	many	CASSRTRGATGELFF
TRBJ2-1	TRBV5-6	many	CASSIGTSPGSEQFF
TRBJ1-2	TRBV6-6	many	CASSYTTDYGYTF
TRBJ2-1	TRBV7-9	NA	CASSQDRDGEQFF
TRBJ2-7	TRBV6-2/TRBV6-3	many	CASSSTGRSYEQYF
TRBJ2-1	TRBV2	NA	CASSGDYSSYNEQFF
TRBJ2-3	TRBV20-1	many	CSARREGIDTQYF
TRBJ2-3	TRBV24-1	NA	CATSDSGQGSATQYF
TRBJ2-2	TRBV5-6	NA	CASSRRTSGIQAAGELFF
TRBJ2-1	TRBV29-1	many	CSVVPGPRGEQFF
TRBJ2-6	TRBV4-2	NA	CASSAQTGDSGANVLTF
TRBJ2-1	TRBV27	NA	CASSLGGTSEYNEQFF
TRBJ2-6	TRBV5-6	few	CASSSWTDSVSSGANVLTF